This paragraph covers one T cell receptor beta chain sequence. What it binds is not known. The CDR3 covers 17 residues. The germline V gene has CDR1 SGHKS and CDR2 YYEKEE (reference sequence). V lost 0 bases to trimming and J lost 2 bases; unmatched junction nucleotides: 5. Thymus specimens were resections from corrective heart surgery. Donors were healthy Finnish babies undergoing corrective operations for congenital heart defects. This specimen belongs to a study of human thymus T cells. Profiled with immunoSEQ multiplex PCR; TCRdb holds only in-frame clones, not every one. The data show some 80,000 clones, just over 95% seen once. Overall study findings and caveats: Thymic as well as blood repertoires seemed to favor certain V and J genes unevenly. Among unrelated individuals, related research reported thymic repertoires that overlapped highly.

The TCR comes from a boy in the first two years of life with a congenital heart defect but otherwise immunologically healthy. Sequenced sample: thymus tissue. The chain links TRBV5-5 to TRBJ1-2; 12 bases line up with TRBD1. CDR3 sequence reads: CASSLEGQGARNYGYTF. In DNA form, the CDR3 reads TGTGCCAGCAGCTTGGAGGGACAGGGGGCCCGGAACTATGGCTACACCTTC.